This T cell receptor beta chain was identified during a study of a mutant IDH1 vaccine in newly diagnosed glioma. As for the study in general: Vaccine administration was initiated 4-6 weeks following radiotherapy alone, or with temozolomide cycles. A roughly 62% male, about 38% female split and a mean age of 40.4 years characterized treated patients.

This clone turned up a few times. Its cognate antigen is unknown. This CDR3 is built from 13 residues. Germline V gives CDR1 SEHNR, CDR2 FQNEAQ (reference sequence). V was shortened by 8 bases and J by 7 bases, with 17 bases between the two germline ends. Time point denoted: week 47, end of study. Vaccination used 300 ug of mutant IDH1 20-mer peptide per dose, with topical imiquimod. Patients underwent eight vaccinations, which took place in weeks 1, 3, 5, 7, 11, 15, 19 and 23. Astrocytomas found in donors were new, WHO grade 3 or 4, IDH1-mutant and ATRX-lost. The data were produced by immunoSEQ multiplex PCR, yet TCRdb's version contains in-frame clones alone and is incomplete. Among tens of thousands of clones listed, almost 65% were seen once.

This clonotype originated in a man between 35 and 55 years old with glioma. Some clones in this sample may be carry-over from other donors' samples. Sequenced material: peripheral blood mononuclear cells (PBMCs), taken from a glioma patient whose treatment included an IDH1 peptide vaccine. This chain connects TRBV7-9 to TRBJ1-2; TRBD1 is a possible D gene (5 bases). The CDR3 region has the DNA TGTGCCAGCGGCACGGGGCAGGGCCGTGGCTACACCTTC. Translation: CASGTGQGRGYTF.